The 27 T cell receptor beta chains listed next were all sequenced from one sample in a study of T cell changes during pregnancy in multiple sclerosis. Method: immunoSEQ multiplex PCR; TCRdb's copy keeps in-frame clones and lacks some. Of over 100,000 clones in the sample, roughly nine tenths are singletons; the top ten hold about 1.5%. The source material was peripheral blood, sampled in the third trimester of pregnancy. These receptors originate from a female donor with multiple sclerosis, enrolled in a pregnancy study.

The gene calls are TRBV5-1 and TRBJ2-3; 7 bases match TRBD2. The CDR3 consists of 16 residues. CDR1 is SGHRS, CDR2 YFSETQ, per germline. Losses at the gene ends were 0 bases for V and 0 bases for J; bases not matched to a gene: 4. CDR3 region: CASSLEAGVSTDTQYF. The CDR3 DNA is TGCGCCAGCAGCTTGGAGGCGGGAGTAAGCACAGATACGCAGTATTTT. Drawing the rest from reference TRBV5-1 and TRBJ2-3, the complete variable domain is KAGVTQTPRYLIKTRGQQVTLSCSPISGHRSVSWYQQTPGQGLQFLFEYFSETQRNKGNFPGRFSGRQFSNSRSEMNVSTLELGDSALYLCASSLEAGVSTDTQYFGPGTRLTVL.

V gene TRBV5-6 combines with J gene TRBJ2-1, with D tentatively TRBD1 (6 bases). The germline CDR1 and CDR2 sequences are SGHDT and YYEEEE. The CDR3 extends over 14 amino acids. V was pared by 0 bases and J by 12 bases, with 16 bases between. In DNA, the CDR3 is TGTGCCAGCAGCTTGGGAAGGGGACAAACCGGGCAGTTCTTC. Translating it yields CASSLGRGQTGQFF.

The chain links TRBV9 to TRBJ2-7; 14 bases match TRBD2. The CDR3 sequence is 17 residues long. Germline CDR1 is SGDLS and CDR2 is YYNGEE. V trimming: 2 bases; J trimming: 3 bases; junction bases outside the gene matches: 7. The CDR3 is CASSVGLAGGTSYEQYF. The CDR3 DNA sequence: TGTGCCAGCAGCGTCGGACTAGCGGGAGGAACCAGCTACGAGCAGTACTTC.

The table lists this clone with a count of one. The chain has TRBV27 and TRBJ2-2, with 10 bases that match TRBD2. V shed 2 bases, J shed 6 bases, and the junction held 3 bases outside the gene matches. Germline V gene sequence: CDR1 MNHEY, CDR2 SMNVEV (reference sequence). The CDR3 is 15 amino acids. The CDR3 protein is CASSLLAGASGELFF. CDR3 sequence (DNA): TGTGCCAGCAGTTTACTAGCGGGAGCATCCGGGGAGCTGTTTTTT.

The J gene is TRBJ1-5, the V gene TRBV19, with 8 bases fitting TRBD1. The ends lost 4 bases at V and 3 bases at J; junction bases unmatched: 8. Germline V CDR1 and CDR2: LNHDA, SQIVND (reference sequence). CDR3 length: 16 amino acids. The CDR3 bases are TGTGCCAGTAGTACCTGGACAGGGTCTTTCAATCAGCCCCAGCATTTT. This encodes CASSTWTGSFNQPQHF. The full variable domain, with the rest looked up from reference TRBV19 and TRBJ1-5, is DGGITQSPKYLFRKEGQNVTLSCEQNLNHDAMYWYRQDPGQGLRLIYYSQIVNDFQKGDIAEGYSVSREKKESFPLTVTSAQKNPTAFYLCASSTWTGSFNQPQHFGDGTRLSIL.

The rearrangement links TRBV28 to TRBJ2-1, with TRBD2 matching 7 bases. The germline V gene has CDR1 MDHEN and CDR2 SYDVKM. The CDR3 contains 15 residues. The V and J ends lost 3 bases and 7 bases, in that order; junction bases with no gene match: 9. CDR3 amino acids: CASSFGGIPGNEQFF. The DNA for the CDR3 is TGTGCCAGCAGTTTCGGGGGGATCCCTGGGAATGAGCAGTTCTTC.

The CDR3 sequence is CASSYLSGIGFETQYF. DNA for the CDR3: TGTGCCAGCAGCTACCTTAGCGGGATAGGATTTGAGACCCAGTACTTC. The V call is TRBV7-2, the J call TRBJ2-5; 8 bases agree with TRBD2. CDR1 and CDR2 from the germline V gene are SGHTA and FQGNSA. This CDR3 contains 16 residues. V was pared by 4 bases and J by 5 bases, with 12 bases of the junction left unmatched.

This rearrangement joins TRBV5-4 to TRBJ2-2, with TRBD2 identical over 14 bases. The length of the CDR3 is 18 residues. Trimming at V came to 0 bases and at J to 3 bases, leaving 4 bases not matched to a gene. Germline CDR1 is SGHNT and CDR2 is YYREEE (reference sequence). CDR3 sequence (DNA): TGTGCCAGCAGCTTGGGGACTAGCGGGGGGTCGTACACCGGGGAGCTGTTTTTT. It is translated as CASSLGTSGGSYTGELFF.

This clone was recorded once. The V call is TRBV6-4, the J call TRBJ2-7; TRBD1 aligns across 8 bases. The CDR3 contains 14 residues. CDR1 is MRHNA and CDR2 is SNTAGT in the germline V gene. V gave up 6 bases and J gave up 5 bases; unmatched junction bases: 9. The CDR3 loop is CASRNSGGKDEQYF. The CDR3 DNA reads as TGTGCCAGCAGAAACTCAGGGGGCAAGGACGAGCAGTACTTC.

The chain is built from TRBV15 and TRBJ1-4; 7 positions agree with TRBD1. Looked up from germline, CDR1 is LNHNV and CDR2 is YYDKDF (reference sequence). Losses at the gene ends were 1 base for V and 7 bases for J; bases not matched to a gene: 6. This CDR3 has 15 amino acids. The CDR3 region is CATSRVTGSFEKLFF. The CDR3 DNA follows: TGTGCCACCAGCAGAGTGACAGGGTCTTTTGAAAAACTGTTTTTT.

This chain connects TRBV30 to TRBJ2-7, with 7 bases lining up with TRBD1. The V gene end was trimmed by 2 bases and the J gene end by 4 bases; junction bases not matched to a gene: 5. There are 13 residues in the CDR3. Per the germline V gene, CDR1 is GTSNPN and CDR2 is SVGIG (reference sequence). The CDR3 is CAWSLGGGYEQYF. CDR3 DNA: TGTGCCTGGAGTCTAGGGGGCGGGTACGAGCAGTACTTC.

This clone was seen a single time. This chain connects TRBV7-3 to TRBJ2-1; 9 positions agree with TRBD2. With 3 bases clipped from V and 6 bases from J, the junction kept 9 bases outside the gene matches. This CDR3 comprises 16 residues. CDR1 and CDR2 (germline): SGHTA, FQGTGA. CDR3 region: CASSLGGLAGFNEQFF. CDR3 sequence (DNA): TGTGCCAGCAGCTTGGGAGGCCTAGCGGGATTCAATGAGCAGTTCTTC.

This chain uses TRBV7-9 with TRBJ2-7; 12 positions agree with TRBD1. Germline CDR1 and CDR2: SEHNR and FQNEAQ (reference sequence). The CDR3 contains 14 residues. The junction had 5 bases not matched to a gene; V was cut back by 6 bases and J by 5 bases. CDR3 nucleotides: TGTGCCAGCAGGGGGACAGGGGGCTTTGACGAGCAGTACTTC. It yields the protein CASRGTGGFDEQYF.

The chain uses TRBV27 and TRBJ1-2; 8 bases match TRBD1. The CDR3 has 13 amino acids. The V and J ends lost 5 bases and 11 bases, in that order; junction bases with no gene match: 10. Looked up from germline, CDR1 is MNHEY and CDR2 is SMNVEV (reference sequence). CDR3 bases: TGTGCCAGCAGTCCCAGGACAGGGAGGATTTACACCTTC. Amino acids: CASSPRTGRIYTF.

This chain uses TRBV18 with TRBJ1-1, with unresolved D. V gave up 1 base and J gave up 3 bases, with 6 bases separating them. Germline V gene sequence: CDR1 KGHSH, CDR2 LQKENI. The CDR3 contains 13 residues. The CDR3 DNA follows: TGTGCCAGCTCACCACACCCGGACACTGAAGCTTTCTTT. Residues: CASSPHPDTEAFF. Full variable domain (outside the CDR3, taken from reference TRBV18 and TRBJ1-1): NAGVMQNPRHLVRRRGQEARLRCSPMKGHSHVYWYRQLPEEGLKFMVYLQKENIIDESGMPKERFSAEFPKEGPSILRIQQVVRGDSAAYFCASSPHPDTEAFFGQGTRLTVV.

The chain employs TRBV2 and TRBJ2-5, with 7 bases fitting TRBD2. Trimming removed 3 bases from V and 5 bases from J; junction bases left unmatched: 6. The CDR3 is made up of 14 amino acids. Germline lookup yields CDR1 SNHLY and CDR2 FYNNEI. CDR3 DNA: TGTGCCAGCAGTGATGGGAGGGCTTCTGAGACCCAGTACTTC. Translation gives CASSDGRASETQYF. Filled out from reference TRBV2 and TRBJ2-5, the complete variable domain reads EPEVTQTPSHQVTQMGQEVILRCVPISNHLYFYWYRQILGQKVEFLVSFYNNEISEKSEIFDDQFSVERPDGSNFTLKIRSTKLEDSAMYFCASSDGRASETQYFGPGTRLLVL.

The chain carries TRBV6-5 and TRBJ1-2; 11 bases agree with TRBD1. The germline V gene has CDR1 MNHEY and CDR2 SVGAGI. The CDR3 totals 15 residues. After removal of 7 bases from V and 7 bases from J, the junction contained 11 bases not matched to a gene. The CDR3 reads CASTQRDRGFAGYTF. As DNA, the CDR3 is TGTGCCAGCACTCAAAGGGACAGGGGGTTCGCTGGCTACACCTTC.

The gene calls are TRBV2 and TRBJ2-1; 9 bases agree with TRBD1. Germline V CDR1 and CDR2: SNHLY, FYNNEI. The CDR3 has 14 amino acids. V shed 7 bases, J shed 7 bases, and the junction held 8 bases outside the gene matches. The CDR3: CASMGTGRANEQFF. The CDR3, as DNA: TGTGCCAGCATGGGGACAGGGAGGGCAAATGAGCAGTTCTTC.

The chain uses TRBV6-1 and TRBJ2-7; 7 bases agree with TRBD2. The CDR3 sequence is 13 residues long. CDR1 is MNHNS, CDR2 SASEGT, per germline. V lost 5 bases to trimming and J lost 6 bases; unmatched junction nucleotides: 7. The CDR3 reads CASSSSGQGEQYF. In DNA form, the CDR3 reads TGTGCCAGCAGTTCTAGCGGCCAGGGCGAGCAGTACTTC.

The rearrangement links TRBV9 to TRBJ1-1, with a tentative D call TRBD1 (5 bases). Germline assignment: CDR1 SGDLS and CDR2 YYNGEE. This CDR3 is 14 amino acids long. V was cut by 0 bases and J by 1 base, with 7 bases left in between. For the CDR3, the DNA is TGTGCCAGCAGCGTAGCTCAGGGGAACACTGAAGCTTTCTTT. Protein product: CASSVAQGNTEAFF.

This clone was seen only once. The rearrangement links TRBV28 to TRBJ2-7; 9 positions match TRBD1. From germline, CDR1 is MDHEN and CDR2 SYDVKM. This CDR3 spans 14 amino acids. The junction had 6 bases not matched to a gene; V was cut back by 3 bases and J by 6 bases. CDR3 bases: TGTGCCAGCAGTTTCCCGTTGACAGGGGGCGAGCAGTACTTC. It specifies CASSFPLTGGEQYF.

The DNA for the CDR3 is TGTGCCAGCAGTTTATTGGAGGGGGGGATTCCCAGCACAGATACGCAGTATTTT. It specifies CASSLLEGGIPSTDTQYF. The chain links TRBV28 to TRBJ2-3, with a tentative D call TRBD2 (7 bases). The CDR3 runs 18 residues. V dropped 1 base and J dropped 0 bases, with 17 bases sitting between them. Germline V lookup: CDR1 MDHEN, CDR2 SYDVKM.

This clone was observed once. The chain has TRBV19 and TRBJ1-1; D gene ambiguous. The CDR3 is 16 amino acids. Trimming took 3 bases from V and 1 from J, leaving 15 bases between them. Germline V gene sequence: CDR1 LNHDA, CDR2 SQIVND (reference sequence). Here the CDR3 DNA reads TGTGCCAGTAGTATTCCAACGGGGAGAGGGAACACTGAAGCTTTCTTT. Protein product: CASSIPTGRGNTEAFF.

CDR3 bases: TGTGCCAGCAGCCCGACAGTCACGAACACCGGGGAGCTGTTTTTT. It translates to CASSPTVTNTGELFF. The chain recombines TRBV7-9 with TRBJ2-2, with D perhaps TRBD1 (5 bases). Germline values: CDR1 SEHNR, CDR2 FQNEAQ (reference sequence). The V and J ends lost 5 bases and 0 bases respectively, with 10 bases between them. This CDR3 is 15 amino acids long.

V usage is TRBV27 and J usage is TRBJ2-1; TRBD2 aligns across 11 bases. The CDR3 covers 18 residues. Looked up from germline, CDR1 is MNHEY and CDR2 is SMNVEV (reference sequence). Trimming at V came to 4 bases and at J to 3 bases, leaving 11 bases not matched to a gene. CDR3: CASSSHTRLAGLYNEQFF. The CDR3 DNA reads TGTGCCAGCAGTTCCCACACCCGACTAGCGGGACTCTACAATGAGCAGTTCTTC.

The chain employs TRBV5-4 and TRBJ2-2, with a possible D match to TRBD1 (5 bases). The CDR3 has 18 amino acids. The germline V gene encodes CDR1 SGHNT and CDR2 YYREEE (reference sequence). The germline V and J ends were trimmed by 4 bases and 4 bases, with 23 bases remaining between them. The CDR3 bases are TGTGCCAGCAGCGCGACTCAGTTGGGGCAGGGCCGCACCGGGGAGCTGTTTTTT. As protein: CASSATQLGQGRTGELFF.

This CDR3 is CASSGGTGGHEQFF. In nucleotides, the CDR3 is TGCGCCAGCAGTGGCGGGACAGGGGGCCATGAGCAGTTCTTC. This rearrangement joins TRBV10-2 to TRBJ2-1, with 12 bases fitting TRBD1. The CDR3 covers 14 residues. The germline CDR1 and CDR2 sequences are WSHSY and SAAADI. The V gene end was trimmed by 4 bases and the J gene end by 8 bases; junction bases not matched to a gene: 3.